The 13 T cell receptor beta chains below all came from one sample that was sequenced in a study of shared clonotypes between healthy human individuals. Data came from immunoSEQ multiplex PCR; TCRdb stores just in-frame clones and leaves some out. The data contain 730,000 or so clones, approximately 79% of them singletons. The sequenced sample consisted of memory CD4+ T cells sorted from blood. Subset indicated: CD45RA-negative fraction. The source is a woman aged 25-40 years in good health.

V is TRBV2 and J is TRBJ1-4; D perhaps matches TRBD1 (6 bases). Trimming took off 2 bases at V and 7 bases at J, with 14 bases between the two ends. The germline V gene has CDR1 SNHLY and CDR2 FYNNEI. CDR3 length: 15 residues. The CDR3 region has the DNA TGTGCCAGCAGTGAACAAGGGTTAGGGGGTGAAAAACTGTTTTTT. Protein: CASSEQGLGGEKLFF.

The V call is TRBV25-1, the J call TRBJ2-5, with unresolved D. V shed 6 bases and J shed 1 base, with 9 bases lying between them. The CDR3 spans 13 residues. Germline CDR1 MGHDK, CDR2 SYGVNS. CDR3 sequence (DNA): TGTGCCAGCAGGGGGAAGGGCCAAGAGACCCAGTACTTC. Residues: CASRGKGQETQYF.

This chain links TRBV19 with TRBJ2-5, with D unclear. Per the germline V gene, CDR1 is LNHDA and CDR2 is SQIVND (reference sequence). V was shortened by 7 bases and J by 5 bases, with 2 bases between the two germline ends. This CDR3 comprises 9 residues. CDR3 coding DNA: TGTGCCAGTACGGAGACCCAGTACTTC. This translates into CASTETQYF. Supplemented by reference TRBV19 and TRBJ2-5, the full variable domain reads DGGITQSPKYLFRKEGQNVTLSCEQNLNHDAMYWYRQDPGQGLRLIYYSQIVNDFQKGDIAEGYSVSREKKESFPLTVTSAQKNPTAFYLCASTETQYFGPGTRLLVL.

This clone came up a few times. The rearrangement links TRBV29-1 to TRBJ1-4; D is ambiguous. The CDR3 totals 11 residues. Trimming stripped 4 bases from V and 8 bases from J, with 8 bases between. The V gene's germline CDR1 is SQVTM and CDR2 ANQGSEA. The CDR3 spells CSVGQPEKLFF. The CDR3 DNA sequence: TGCAGCGTTGGGCAACCAGAAAAACTGTTTTTT.

This clone is a singleton in its sample. The chain joins TRBV7-6 to TRBJ2-5, with D possibly TRBD1 on 7 matching bases. Germline CDR1 and CDR2: SGHVS and FNYEAQ. The CDR3 contains 14 residues. The V end lost 3 bases, the J end lost 5 bases, and 13 bases lay between the germline ends. Written as DNA, the CDR3 is TGTGCCAGCAGCTTGGGTTCAGGGGGGGAGACCCAGTACTTC. It specifies CASSLGSGGETQYF.

To note about this clone: The sample carries other DNA sequences with the same CDR3. This chain joins TRBV28 and TRBJ1-5; D remains ambiguous. The CDR3 has 15 amino acids. Germline values: CDR1 MDHEN, CDR2 SYDVKM. Trimming pared 3 bases from V and 0 bases from J, leaving 9 bases between. This CDR3 is CASSFSGYSNQPQHF. The CDR3 nucleotides are TGTGCCAGCAGTTTCTCAGGATATAGCAATCAGCCCCAGCATTTT.

V and J are TRBV5-1 and TRBJ1-4; TRBD1 is a possible D gene (5 bases). The CDR3 sequence is 14 residues long. V was trimmed by 4 bases and J by 6 bases, leaving 13 bases between them. Germline V CDR1 and CDR2: SGHRS, YFSETQ. As DNA, the CDR3 is TGCGCCAGCAGCGGGGGAAGGGCTGATGAAAAACTGTTTTTT. It specifies CASSGGRADEKLFF.

V is TRBV5-5 and J is TRBJ1-5; a weak D match, TRBD1 (5 bases). This CDR3 region has 13 residues. Trimming removed 2 bases from V and 9 bases from J, with 12 bases in between. The germline gives CDR1 SGHKS, CDR2 YYEKEE (reference sequence). As DNA, the CDR3 is TGTGCCAGCAGCTTCGGGGGATTAGGGCCCCAGCATTTT. It codes for CASSFGGLGPQHF.

The chain carries TRBV28 and TRBJ1-5, with a weak D call TRBD1 (6 bases). This CDR3 has 14 residues. Germline CDR1 is MDHEN and CDR2 is SYDVKM. The V end was cut by 6 bases, the J end by 4 bases, with 13 bases between. The CDR3 nucleotides read TGTGCCAGCAGGTCGGGGGGCCCAAATCAGCCCCAGCATTTT. This sequence encodes CASRSGGPNQPQHF. The full variable domain, in which reference TRBV28 and TRBJ1-5 provide the parts outside the CDR3, is DVKVTQSSRYLVKRTGEKVFLECVQDMDHENMFWYRQDPGLGLRLIYFSYDVKMKEKGDIPEGYSVSREKKERFSLILESASTNQTSMYLCASRSGGPNQPQHFGDGTRLSIL.

This sequence joins TRBV18 and TRBJ2-5; 8 nucleotides match TRBD1. The length of the CDR3 is 13 residues. Germline CDR1 reads KGHSH; CDR2 reads LQKENI. Trimming took 4 bases from V and 7 from J; bases not matched to a gene: 5. This CDR3 is CASSLTGDGTQYF. Written as DNA, the CDR3 is TGTGCCAGCTCACTGACAGGGGACGGGACCCAGTACTTC.

The chain joins TRBV28 to TRBJ2-7; D possibly matches TRBD1 or TRBD2 (5 bases each). Trimming pared 3 bases from V and 6 bases from J, leaving 12 bases between. CDR3 length: 13 amino acids. In germline, CDR1 is MDHEN, CDR2 SYDVKM. The DNA of the CDR3 is TGTGCCAGCAGTTTCCCAGGGACGGGCGAGCAGTACTTC. Amino acids: CASSFPGTGEQYF.

This rearrangement joins TRBV5-5 to TRBJ1-2; possible D gene TRBD1, 5 bases. V lost 6 bases and J lost 8, with 20 bases in between. The germline V gene encodes CDR1 SGHKS and CDR2 YYEKEE (reference sequence). The CDR3 extends over 14 amino acids. CDR3 in amino acids: CASTIRAGDYGYTF. The CDR3 nucleotides are TGTGCCAGCACTATCAGGGCGGGGGATTACGGCTACACCTTC.

The chain carries TRBV15 and TRBJ2-5, with 11 positions matching TRBD2. CDR1 and CDR2 (germline): LNHNV, YYDKDF (reference sequence). This CDR3 contains 15 residues. V lost 0 bases to trimming and J lost 5 bases; unmatched junction nucleotides: 2. The DNA for the CDR3 is TGTGCCACCAGCAGAGATAGCGGGAGGGCGGAGACCCAGTACTTC. It specifies CATSRDSGRAETQYF.